This T cell receptor beta chain was profiled in a study of T cell responses to AZD1222 COVID-19 vaccine. Looking at the study overall: Analysis merged second doses at about 4 or about 12 weeks.

Sequencing used immunoSEQ multiplex PCR; TCRdb keeps in-frame clones, though not all of them. Here the sample spans 95,000 to 150,000 clones, 92% being singletons. V was clipped by 0 bases and J by 8 bases, with 16 bases between them. CDR3 length equals 16 residues. Germline CDR1 LGHDT, CDR2 YNNKEL (reference sequence). Worth noting for this clone: Antigen: not known.

Findings and limits, study-wide: The reported proportion of spike-specific TCRs targeting unmutated variant regions was nearly half.

The starting material was peripheral blood, obtained on day 0 of AZD1222 vaccination. V gene TRBV3-1 (or the pseudogene TRBV3-2) combines with J gene TRBJ1-4, with D possibly TRBD1 on 5 matching bases. The sequence derives from an adult in good health. The CDR3 loop is CASSQDWGTLGEKLFF. As DNA, the CDR3 is TGTGCCAGCAGCCAAGATTGGGGGACCTTAGGCGAAAAACTGTTTTTT.